This TCR beta chain is from a study of cytomegalovirus exposure and HLA in healthy donors. General observations from the study: The number of N-insertions in an Asian-associated ancestry cluster was reportedly below the 666-donor mean in a later analysis.

CDR3 size: 18 residues. Looked up from germline, CDR1 is SGHTA and CDR2 is FQGTGA. Between the trimmed V and J ends, which lost 5 bases and 6 bases, there was a span of 25 bases. As to this clone: Antigen unknown.

PCR amplification relied on 60 Vbeta primers (plus 13 Jbeta primers). Profiled with immunoSEQ multiplex PCR; TCRdb holds only in-frame clones, not every one. The table lists more than 70,000 clones, over 65% of them singletons. V gene TRBV7-3 combines with J gene TRBJ2-2, with D perhaps matching TRBD2 (11 bases). The sequence was collected from a man aged 45-60 years in good health and CMV-seropositive. The sample was PBMCs. This CDR3 is CASSTWTGGTSGPGELFF. The DNA of the CDR3 is TGTGCCAGCAGCACCTGGACAGGGGGGACTAGCGGCCCCGGGGAGCTGTTTTTT. The variable domain in full, with the rest retrieved from reference TRBV7-3 and TRBJ2-2, is GAGVSQTPSNKVTEKGKYVELRCDPISGHTALYWYRQSLGQGPEFLIYFQGTGAADDSGLPNDRFFAVRPEGSVSTLKIQRTERGDSAVYLCASSTWTGGTSGPGELFFGEGSRLTVL.